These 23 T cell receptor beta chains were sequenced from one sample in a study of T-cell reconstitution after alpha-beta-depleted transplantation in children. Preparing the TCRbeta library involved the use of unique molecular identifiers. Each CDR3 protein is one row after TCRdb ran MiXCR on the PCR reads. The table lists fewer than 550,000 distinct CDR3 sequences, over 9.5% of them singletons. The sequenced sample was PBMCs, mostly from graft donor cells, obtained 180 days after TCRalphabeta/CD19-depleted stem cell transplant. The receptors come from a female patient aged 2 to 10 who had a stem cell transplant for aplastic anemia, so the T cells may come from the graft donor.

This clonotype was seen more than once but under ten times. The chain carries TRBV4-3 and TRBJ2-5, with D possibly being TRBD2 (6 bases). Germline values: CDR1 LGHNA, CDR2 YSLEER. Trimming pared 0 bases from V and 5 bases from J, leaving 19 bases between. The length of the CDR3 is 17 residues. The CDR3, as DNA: TGCGCCAGCAGCCAAGAAACCCCTAGGGGAGGAGCGGAGACCCAGTACTTC. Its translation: CASSQETPRGGAETQYF.

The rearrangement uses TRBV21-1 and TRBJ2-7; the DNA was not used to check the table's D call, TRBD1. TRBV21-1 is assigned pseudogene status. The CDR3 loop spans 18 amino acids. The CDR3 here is CASSKIPLIHRGCYEQYV. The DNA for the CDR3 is TGTGCCAGCAGCAAAATCCCACTAATACACAGGGGTTGCTACGAGCAGTACGTC.

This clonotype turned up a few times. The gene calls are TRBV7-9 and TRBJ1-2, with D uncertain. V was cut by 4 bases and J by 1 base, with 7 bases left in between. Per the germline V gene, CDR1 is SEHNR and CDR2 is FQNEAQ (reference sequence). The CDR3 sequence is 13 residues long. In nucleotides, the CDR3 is TGTGCCAGCAGCTCCCAGCTTAACTATGGCTACACCTTC. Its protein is CASSSQLNYGYTF.

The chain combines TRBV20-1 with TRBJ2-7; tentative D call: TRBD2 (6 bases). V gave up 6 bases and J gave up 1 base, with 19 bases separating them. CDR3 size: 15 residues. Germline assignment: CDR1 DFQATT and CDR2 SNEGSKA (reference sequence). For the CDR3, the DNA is TGCAGTGCCAGACCCCCGGGACTCCTTTCCTACGAGCAGTACTTC. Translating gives CSARPPGLLSYEQYF.

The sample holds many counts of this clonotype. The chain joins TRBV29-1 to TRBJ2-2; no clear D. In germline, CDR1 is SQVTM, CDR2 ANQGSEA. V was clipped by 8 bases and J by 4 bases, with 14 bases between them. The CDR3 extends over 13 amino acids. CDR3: CSMMGYTTGELFF. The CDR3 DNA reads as TGCAGCATGATGGGCTACACCACCGGGGAGCTGTTTTTT.

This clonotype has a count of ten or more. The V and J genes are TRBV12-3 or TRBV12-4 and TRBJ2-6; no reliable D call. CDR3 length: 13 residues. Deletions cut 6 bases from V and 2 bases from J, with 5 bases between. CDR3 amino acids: CASRAPGANVLTF. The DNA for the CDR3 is TGTGCCAGCAGGGCCCCTGGGGCCAACGTCCTGACTTTC.

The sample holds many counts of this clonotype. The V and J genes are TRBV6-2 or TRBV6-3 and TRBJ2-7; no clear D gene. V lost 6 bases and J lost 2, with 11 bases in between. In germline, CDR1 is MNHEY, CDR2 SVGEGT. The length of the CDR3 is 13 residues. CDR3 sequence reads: CASSADTTYEQYV. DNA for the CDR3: TGTGCCAGCAGCGCCGACACCACCTACGAGCAGTACGTC.

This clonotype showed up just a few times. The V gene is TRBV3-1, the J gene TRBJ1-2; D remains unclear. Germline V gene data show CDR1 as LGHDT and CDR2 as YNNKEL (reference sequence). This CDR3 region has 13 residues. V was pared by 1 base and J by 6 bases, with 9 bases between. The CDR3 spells CASSQGGENGYTF. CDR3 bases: TGTGCCAGCAGCCAAGGTGGGGAGAATGGCTACACCTTC.

CDR3 bases: TGTGCCAGCTCACCGCTTGCGGATCAGCAGCCCCAGCATTTT. Translation: CASSPLADQQPQHF. The rearrangement uses TRBV18 and TRBJ1-5; no clear D. V gave up 3 bases and J gave up 7 bases, with 13 bases separating them. The germline V gene encodes CDR1 KGHSH and CDR2 LQKENI. The CDR3 is made up of 14 amino acids.

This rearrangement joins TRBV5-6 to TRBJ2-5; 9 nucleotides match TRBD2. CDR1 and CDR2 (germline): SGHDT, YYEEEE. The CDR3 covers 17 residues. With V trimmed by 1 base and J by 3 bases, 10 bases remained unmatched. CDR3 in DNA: TGTGCCAGCAGCTTGCCGGGGTTAGCGGGAGACGAAGAGACCCAGTACTTC. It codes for CASSLPGLAGDEETQYF.

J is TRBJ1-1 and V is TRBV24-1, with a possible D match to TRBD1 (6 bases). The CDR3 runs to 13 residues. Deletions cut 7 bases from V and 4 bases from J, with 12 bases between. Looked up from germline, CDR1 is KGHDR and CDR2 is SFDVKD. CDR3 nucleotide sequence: TGTGCCACCAGACCAGGGGATGGCACTGAAGCTTTCTTT. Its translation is CATRPGDGTEAFF.

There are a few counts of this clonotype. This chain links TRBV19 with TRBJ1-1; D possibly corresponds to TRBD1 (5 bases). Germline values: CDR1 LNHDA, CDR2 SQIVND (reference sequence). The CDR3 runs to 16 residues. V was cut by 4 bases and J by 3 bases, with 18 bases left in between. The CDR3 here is CASSRGRGAQDTEAFF. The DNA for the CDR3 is TGTGCCAGTAGTAGGGGCCGCGGGGCCCAGGACACTGAAGCTTTCTTT.

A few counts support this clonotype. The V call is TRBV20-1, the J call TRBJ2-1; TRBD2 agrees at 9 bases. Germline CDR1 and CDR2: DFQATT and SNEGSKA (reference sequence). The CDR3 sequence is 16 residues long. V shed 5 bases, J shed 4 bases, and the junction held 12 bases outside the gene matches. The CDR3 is CSAAEMASGTYNEQFF. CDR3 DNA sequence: TGCAGTGCTGCAGAGATGGCTAGCGGGACTTACAATGAGCAGTTCTTC.

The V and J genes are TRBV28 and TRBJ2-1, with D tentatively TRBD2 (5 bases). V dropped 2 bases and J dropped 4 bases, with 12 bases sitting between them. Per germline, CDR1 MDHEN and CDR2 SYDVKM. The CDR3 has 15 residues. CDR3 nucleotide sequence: TGTGCCAGCAGTTTAACCGGGAAGACTTACAATGAGCAGTTCTTC. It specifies CASSLTGKTYNEQFF.

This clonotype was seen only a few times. CDR3 sequence (DNA): TGTGCCAGCAGTTTATTTTCTCCAGGGCTGGCCACAGATACGCAGTATTTT. This sequence encodes CASSLFSPGLATDTQYF. V gene TRBV27 combines with J gene TRBJ2-3, with a possible D match to TRBD1 (5 bases). Per germline, CDR1 MNHEY and CDR2 SMNVEV (reference sequence). This CDR3 spans 17 amino acids. The ends were cut back, 1 base at V and 2 bases at J, with 16 bases in the middle.

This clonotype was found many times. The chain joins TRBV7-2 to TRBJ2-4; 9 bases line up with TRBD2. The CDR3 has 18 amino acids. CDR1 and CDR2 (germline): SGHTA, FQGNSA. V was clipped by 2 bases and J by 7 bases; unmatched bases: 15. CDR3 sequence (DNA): TGTGCCAGCAGCTTATCGGCTAGCGGGACTCCCTGGGCGAACATTCAGTACTTC. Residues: CASSLSASGTPWANIQYF.

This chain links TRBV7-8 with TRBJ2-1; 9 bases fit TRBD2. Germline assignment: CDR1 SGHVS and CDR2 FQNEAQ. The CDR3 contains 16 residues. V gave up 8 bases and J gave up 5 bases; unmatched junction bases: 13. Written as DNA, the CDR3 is TGTGCCAGCGAGTCGGGACTAGCCGTCACCGACAATGAGCAGTTCTTC. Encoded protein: CASESGLAVTDNEQFF.

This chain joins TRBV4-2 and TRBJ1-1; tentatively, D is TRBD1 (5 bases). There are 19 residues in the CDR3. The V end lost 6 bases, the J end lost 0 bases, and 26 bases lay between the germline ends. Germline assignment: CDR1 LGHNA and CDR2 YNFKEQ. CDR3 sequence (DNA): TGTGCCAGCAGTTCCGGGACCGACAAAACCTTACTTATGAACACTGAAGCTTTCTTT. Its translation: CASSSGTDKTLLMNTEAFF.

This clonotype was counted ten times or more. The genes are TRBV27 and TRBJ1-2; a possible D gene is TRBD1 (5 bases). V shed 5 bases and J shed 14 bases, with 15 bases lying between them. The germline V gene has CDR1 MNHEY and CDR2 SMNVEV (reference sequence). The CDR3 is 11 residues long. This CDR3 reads CASSPPPRGTF. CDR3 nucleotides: TGTGCCAGCAGTCCCCCCCCTCGGGGGACCTTC.

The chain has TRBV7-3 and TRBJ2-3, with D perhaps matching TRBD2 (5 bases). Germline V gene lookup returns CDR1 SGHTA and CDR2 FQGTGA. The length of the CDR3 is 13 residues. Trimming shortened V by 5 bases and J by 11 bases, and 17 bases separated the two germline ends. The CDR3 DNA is TGTGCCAGCAGCACCAGACCTGATCGGGAGCAGTATTTT. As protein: CASSTRPDREQYF.

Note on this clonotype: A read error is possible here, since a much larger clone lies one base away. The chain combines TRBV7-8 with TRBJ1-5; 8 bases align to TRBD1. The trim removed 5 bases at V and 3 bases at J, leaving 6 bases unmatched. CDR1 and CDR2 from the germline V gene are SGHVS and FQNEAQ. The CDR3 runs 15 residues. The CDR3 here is CASSVGTGDNQPQHF. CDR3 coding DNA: TGTGCCAGCAGCGTCGGGACAGGCGACAATCAGCCCCAGCATTTT.

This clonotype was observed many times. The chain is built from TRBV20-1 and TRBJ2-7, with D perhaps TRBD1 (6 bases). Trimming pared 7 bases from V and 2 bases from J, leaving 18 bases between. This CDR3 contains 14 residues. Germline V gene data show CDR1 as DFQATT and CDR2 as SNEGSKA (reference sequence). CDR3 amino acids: CSVPKGTSTYEQYF. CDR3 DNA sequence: TGCAGTGTTCCTAAGGGGACAAGTACCTACGAGCAGTACTTC.

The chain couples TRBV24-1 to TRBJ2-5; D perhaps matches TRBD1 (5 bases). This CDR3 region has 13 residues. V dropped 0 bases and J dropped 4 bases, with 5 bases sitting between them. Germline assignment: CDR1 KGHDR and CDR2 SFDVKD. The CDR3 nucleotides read TGTGCCACCAGTGATTTGAGGGGAGAGACCCAGTACTTC. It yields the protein CATSDLRGETQYF.